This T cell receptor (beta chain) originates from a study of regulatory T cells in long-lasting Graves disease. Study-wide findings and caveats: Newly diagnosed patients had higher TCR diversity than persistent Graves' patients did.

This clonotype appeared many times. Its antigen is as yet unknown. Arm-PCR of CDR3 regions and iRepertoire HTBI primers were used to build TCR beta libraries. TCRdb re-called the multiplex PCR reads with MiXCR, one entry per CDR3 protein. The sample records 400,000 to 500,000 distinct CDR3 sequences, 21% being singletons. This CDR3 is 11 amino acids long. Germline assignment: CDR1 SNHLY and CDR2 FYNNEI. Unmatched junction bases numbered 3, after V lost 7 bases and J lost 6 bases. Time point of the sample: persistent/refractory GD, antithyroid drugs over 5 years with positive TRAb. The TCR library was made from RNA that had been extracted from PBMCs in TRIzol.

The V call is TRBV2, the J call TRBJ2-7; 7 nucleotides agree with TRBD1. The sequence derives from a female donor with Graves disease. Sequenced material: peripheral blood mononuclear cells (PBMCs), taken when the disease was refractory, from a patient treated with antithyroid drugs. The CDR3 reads CASTGTAEQYF. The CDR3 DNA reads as TGTGCCAGCACCGGGACAGCCGAGCAGTACTTC.